This paragraph covers one T cell receptor (beta chain) sequence. The antigen this receptor binds is unknown. One base away there is no much larger clone; base qualities are not given. One collaborating source in Seattle enrolled patients while the patients were actively infected and followed the patients over time throughout the course of disease. Each collaborating institution followed its own protocols to collect whole blood in K2EDTA tubes. For TCRbeta analysis, collaborators shipped samples as frozen whole blood, isolated PBMCs, or DNA extracted from either of those sample types. TCRbeta CDR3 regions were amplified from genomic DNA using the immunoSEQ Assay, a bias-controlled multiplex PCR. Regarding the original processing steps: The number of nucleated cells in each sample was estimated by amplification of reference gene primers within the assay. To quantify the absolute abundance of each unique TCRbeta CDR3 rearrangement, sequence reads were collapsed and filtered. For each sample, productive Simpson clonality was calculated by taking the square root of Simpson's diversity index across productive rearrangements. TCRdb limited this immuneACCESS table to in-frame rearrangements with V and J called. A share of clones is missing; checked studies link under half to unresolved V genes, and the rest is unexplained. V, J and clone size were drawn from that table, and D and trimming were deduced from the DNA. Present in this sample are approximately 530,000 clones, 85% to 90% of which were seen just once. The ten biggest clones cover 7.8% of the sample.

These data come from a study of blood T cell repertoires in COVID-19 (dated by TCRdb to about 2020). For the wider study: Collaborator samples came from the United States, Italy and Spain and covered acute and convalescent phases of COVID-19. The prospective study material was composed of cDNA or gDNA derived from T cells, B-cell-depleted T cells, or PBMCs. Subjects who had been exposed to COVID-19, were actively infected with it, or had recovered from it provided the deeply sampled blood TCRbeta repertoires that made up the dataset. The repertoires were released in a freely available public database intended as a resource for research on the immune response to SARS-CoV-2. Samples were obtained from the ongoing ImmuneRACE study (first 160 participants) and from about 1,300 subjects provided by 6 global collaborators. Nearly every sample came with metadata listing a de-identified subject ID, COVID-19 status, age in years and sex. Where available, HLA class I and class II types were taken from metadata supplied by the sample provider and were not determined by assay-based typing.

The germline V gene provides CDR1 KGHSH and CDR2 LQKENI. The CDR3 numbers 14 residues from cysteine through phenylalanine. Only the CDR3 part of the read is kept: 42 bases, read in frame from the first base. V loses 0 bases at its end and J loses 8 bases; junction bases beyond the gene matches: 3. Results the study describes overall, beyond this receptor: The quantity of clinical and demographic metadata differed by source and by participant and was supplied without curation.

The chain is assembled from TRBV18 and TRBJ1-2; 10 middle bases align to TRBD1. The sample was peripheral blood. This TCR was recovered from a woman between 45 and 60 years old with COVID-19, enrolled during active disease. CDR3 loop: CASSPPDRGLGYTF. The DNA is as follows: TGTGCCAGCTCACCACCAGACAGGGGGCTGGGCTACACCTTC.